The clone carrying this T cell receptor (beta chain) was detected only a few times. The sample is drawn from a study of blood T cell repertoires in COVID-19. Study-wide background: Specimens from acute and convalescent COVID-19 originated in the United States, Italy and Spain. T cells, B-cell-depleted T cells, or PBMCs supplied cDNA or gDNA.

There are 13 residues in the CDR3. The germline gives CDR1 LGHNA, CDR2 YSLEER. V was cut by 4 bases and J by 2 bases, with 8 bases left in between. In the original analysis: Amplification of reference gene primers provided the estimated nucleated cell counts. Sequencing used immunoSEQ multiplex PCR; TCRdb keeps in-frame clones, though not all of them. That table supplies the V and J calls and clone size; D and trimming were determined from the DNA. Of some 90,000 clones listed, 85% to 90% are singletons. The J gene is TRBJ2-5, the V gene TRBV4-3; D not certain. The TCR sequence derives from a woman of 80 years or more with active COVID-19. Sample: peripheral blood. The CDR3 bases are TGCGCCAGCAGCCCCCGTATACAAGAGACCCAGTACTTC. It is translated as CASSPRIQETQYF.